The rows below give T cell receptor beta chains drawn from one sample of a study of blood T cell repertoires in COVID-19. Generated by immunoSEQ multiplex PCR, the TCRdb table keeps only in-frame clones and is missing some. This sample yields about 59,000 clones, of which about 84% are seen a single time; roughly 6.9% belongs to the top ten. Sequenced material: peripheral blood. The source is a man aged 55 to 70 with acute or convalescent COVID-19. The CDR3 runs from the conserved cysteine through the conserved F or W. Fields, in order: J gene, clone size, D gene, V gene, CDR3 protein, CDR3 DNA. The D gene is left open where the match is weak. Part of the rows lack a size; the others show once, few, many or a class for expanded clones.

>TRBJ2-1|-|-|TRBV19
CASSTRAYEQFF
TGTGCCAGTAGTACCCGAGCCTATGAGCAGTTCTTC
>TRBJ2-7|few|-|TRBV6-5
CASSRQTYEQYF
TGTGCCAGCTCGAGGCAGACCTACGAGCAGTACTTC
>TRBJ2-3|-|TRBD2|TRBV5-1
CASSLDPSGGAADTQYF
TGCGCCAGCAGCTTGGATCCTAGCGGGGGGGCTGCAGATACGCAGTATTTT
>TRBJ2-3|-|TRBD2|TRBV15
CATSAGLAGGEDTQYF
TGTGCCACCAGCGCGGGACTAGCGGGGGGCGAAGATACGCAGTATTTT
>TRBJ2-5|-|TRBD2|TRBV5-1
CASSPGLATETQYF
TGCGCCAGCAGCCCCGGACTAGCGACAGAGACCCAGTACTTC
>TRBJ2-5|-|TRBD2|TRBV7-9
CASSLVVTSGLKETQYF
TGTGCCAGCAGCTTAGTTGTGACTAGCGGACTTAAAGAGACCCAGTACTTC
>TRBJ2-1|few|-|TRBV19
CASSIGPSYREQFF
TGTGCCAGTAGTATTGGGCCTAGCTATCGCGAGCAGTTCTTC
>TRBJ2-6|-|TRBD2|TRBV5-4
CASSFGGTYSGANVLTF
TGTGCCAGCAGCTTCGGGGGGACCTACTCTGGGGCCAACGTCCTGACTTTC
>TRBJ1-3|-|-|TRBV11-2
CASSPTKGGNTIYF
TGTGCCAGCAGCCCTACTAAAGGTGGAAACACCATATATTTT
>TRBJ2-5|-|-|TRBV5-1
CASSTVGQETQYF
TGCGCCAGCAGCACAGTGGGCCAAGAGACCCAGTACTTC
>TRBJ2-2|-|-|TRBV5-1
CASSLNAGETAGELFF
TGCGCCAGCAGCTTGAACGCAGGGGAAACGGCCGGGGAGCTGTTTTTT
>TRBJ1-1|-|TRBD1|TRBV19
CASSMGQFGRNTEAFF
TGTGCCAGTAGTATGGGACAGTTTGGGCGGAACACTGAAGCTTTCTTT
>TRBJ1-2|-|-|TRBV12-3/TRBV12-4
CASSLQNYGYTF
TGTGCCAGCAGTTTACAGAACTATGGCTACACCTTC
>TRBJ1-5|-|-|TRBV5-3
CARSRLKLRLDQPQHF
TGTGCCAGAAGCCGCCTAAAGTTAAGACTCGATCAGCCCCAGCATTTT
>TRBJ2-3|-|-|TRBV6-5
CASSYSPGHPTDTQYF
TGTGCCAGCAGTTACTCCCCGGGACACCCCACAGATACGCAGTATTTT
>TRBJ1-1|few|TRBD1|TRBV19
CASSTDRANTEAFF
TGTGCCAGTAGCACGGACAGGGCAAACACTGAAGCTTTCTTT